This passage covers 15 T cell receptor beta chains from one sample sequenced in a study of graft-versus-host responses after intestinal transplantation. Profiled with immunoSEQ multiplex PCR; TCRdb holds only in-frame clones, not every one. The sample has some 13,000 clones; about 83% are singletons. This specimen was PBMCs, taken about 130 days after transplant. Source of these receptors: a human patient who received an intestinal transplant, so some T cells may come from the graft donor.

This clone has just a few counts. As DNA, the CDR3 is TGTGCCAGCAGCTTGGAGTATTCACCCCTCCACTTT. It codes for CASSLEYSPLHF. This rearrangement joins TRBV11-2 to TRBJ1-6, with unresolved D. Trimming cost V 3 bases and J 8 bases, with 5 bases left between them. The CDR3 extends over 12 amino acids. The germline gives CDR1 SGHAT, CDR2 FQNNGV. Looking up the rest from reference TRBV11-2 and TRBJ1-6 gives the full variable domain: EAGVAQSPRYKIIEKRQSVAFWCNPISGHATLYWYQQILGQGPKLLIQFQNNGVVDDSQLPKDRFSAERLKGVDSTLKIQPAKLEDSAVYLCASSLEYSPLHFGNGTRLTVT.

The chain carries TRBV5-1 and TRBJ2-1; no reliable D call. V dropped 3 bases and J dropped 8 bases, with 9 bases sitting between them. The CDR3 is 12 residues long. Germline lookup yields CDR1 SGHRS and CDR2 YFSETQ. CDR3 DNA: TGCGCCAGCAGCTACGGCCGCGATGAGCAGTTCTTC. As protein: CASSYGRDEQFF.

This clone is judged medium-sized. This sequence joins TRBV6-1 and TRBJ2-2; D is ambiguous. Trimming left V 0 bases short and J 4 bases short, with 3 bases between. The CDR3 covers 13 residues. Germline assignment: CDR1 MNHNS and CDR2 SASEGT. CDR3 region: CASSEAGTGELFF. In nucleotides, the CDR3 is TGTGCCAGCAGTGAAGCGGGCACCGGGGAGCTGTTTTTT.

The V and J genes are TRBV28 and TRBJ1-6; D ambiguous. Germline CDR1 and CDR2: MDHEN and SYDVKM. The CDR3 is 13 residues long. Trimming removed 5 bases at V and 9 bases at J, with 11 bases between. CDR3 nucleotides: TGTGCCAGCAGTCCCTGGGTTGGTTCACCCCTCCACTTT. Translated: CASSPWVGSPLHF.

The chain uses TRBV5-3 and TRBJ1-5; 7 bases align to TRBD1. TRBV5-3 is an ORF for which the function is uncertain. The CDR3 is 16 residues long. J lost 2 bases, V lost 5 bases, and 10 bases had no gene match. CDR3 nucleotides: TGTGCCAGAAGACCCGGACAGGAAATTGGCAATCAGCCCCAGCATTTT. It yields the protein CARRPGQEIGNQPQHF.

This clone was detected only once. The chain links TRBV6-5 to TRBJ2-2; D gene uncertain. The CDR3 is made up of 12 amino acids. Germline CDR1 MNHEY, CDR2 SVGAGI. The V end lost 5 bases, the J end lost 6 bases, and 7 bases lay between the germline ends. CDR3 loop: CASSRSSGELFF. In DNA, the CDR3 is TGTGCCAGCAGTCGTTCTTCCGGGGAGCTGTTTTTT.

Points on this clone: A read error may produce the germline difference seen at one junction end. This rearrangement joins TRBV6-1 to TRBJ2-1; 11 nucleotides match TRBD2. Germline CDR1 reads MNHNS; CDR2 reads SASEGT. The CDR3 length is 16 residues. Here the CDR3 DNA reads TGTGCCAGCAGTGAAGTCGGGACTAGCGGAAATCATGAGCAGCTCTTC. This sequence encodes CASSEVGTSGNHEQLF.

The chain combines TRBV27 with TRBJ1-2, with TRBD1 matching over 8 bases. V was clipped by 5 bases and J by 7 bases; unmatched bases: 12. The CDR3 loop spans 15 amino acids. Germline-derived CDR1 and CDR2 are MNHEY and SMNVEV (reference sequence). CDR3 amino acids: CASSPTPDRVAGYTF. DNA for the CDR3: TGTGCCAGCAGTCCCACACCGGACAGGGTGGCTGGCTACACCTTC.

The gene calls are TRBV11-1 and TRBJ2-2; D possibly corresponds to TRBD2 (5 bases). In germline, CDR1 is SGHAT, CDR2 FQDESV (reference sequence). This CDR3 has 14 amino acids. V gave up 6 bases and J gave up 0 bases, with 8 bases separating them. The CDR3 region is CASRGSANTGELFF. The CDR3 DNA sequence: TGTGCCAGCAGGGGGAGCGCGAACACCGGGGAGCTGTTTTTT.

The chain couples TRBV6-1 to TRBJ2-3; 11 bases are shared with TRBD2. CDR3 size: 15 residues. Germline CDR1 and CDR2: MNHNS and SASEGT. Losses at the gene ends were 2 bases for V and 4 bases for J; bases not matched to a gene: 2. CDR3 residues: CASSELAGGSDTQYF. The CDR3 bases are TGTGCCAGCAGTGAACTAGCGGGAGGATCAGATACGCAGTATTTT.

This clone has a single count. The CDR3 nucleotides are TGTGCCAGCAGCTTGGTCTCCGGCTTGGGGGATACGCAGTATTTT. This translates into CASSLVSGLGDTQYF. This sequence joins TRBV5-4 and TRBJ2-3; D is unclear. CDR1 is SGHNT, CDR2 YYREEE, per germline (reference sequence). V lost 0 bases and J lost 6, with 14 bases in between. The CDR3 contains 15 residues.

The chain uses TRBV2 and TRBJ2-7; no clear D gene. This CDR3 has 11 residues. In germline, CDR1 is SNHLY, CDR2 FYNNEI. V was pared by 8 bases and J by 7 bases, with 12 bases between. DNA of the CDR3: TGTGCCAGCGAAAATAGGGTTGAGCAGTACTTC. Amino acid sequence: CASENRVEQYF.

This sequence joins TRBV28 and TRBJ2-7; TRBD2 aligns across 11 bases. The CDR3 consists of 16 residues. J lost 3 bases, V lost 5 bases, and 9 bases had no gene match. Germline CDR1 is MDHEN and CDR2 is SYDVKM. The CDR3 sequence is CASSLFLAGGNYEQYF. As DNA, the CDR3 is TGTGCCAGCAGTCTATTTCTAGCGGGAGGAAACTACGAGCAGTACTTC.

A few counts support this clone. CDR3: CASSRDHWGETQYF. The CDR3 DNA reads TGTGCCAGCTCCAGGGACCACTGGGGAGAGACCCAGTACTTC. V usage is TRBV6-5 and J usage is TRBJ2-5; D is perhaps TRBD1 or TRBD2 (5 bases each). Trimming took off 8 bases at V and 4 bases at J, with 17 bases between the two ends. This CDR3 is built from 14 residues. The V gene's germline CDR1 is MNHEY and CDR2 SVGAGI.

The chain couples TRBV6-5 to TRBJ2-1; TRBD1 aligns across 7 bases. V shed 2 bases, J shed 10 bases, and the junction held 8 bases outside the gene matches. The germline CDR1 and CDR2 sequences are MNHEY and SVGAGI. There are 14 residues in the CDR3. CDR3 DNA: TGTGCCAGCAGTTACCGGGACAGAGGGCCCGAGCAGTTCTTC. This translates into CASSYRDRGPEQFF.